Given below is one T cell receptor (beta chain) in context. This sample was taken from a study of T cells expressing NK-cell markers. The CDR3 extends over 15 amino acids. Germline V CDR1 and CDR2: LGHNA, YNFKEQ. TCRdb reanalyzed the 5' RACE reads and collapses them to one entry per CDR3 protein, without DNA. The table lists about 260,000 distinct CDR3 sequences. Sample: blood T cells: a sorted CD56 or NKG2C T cell subset, CD4+ or CD8+ T cells, or bulk PBMC T cells (not recorded which). V gene TRBV4-2 combines with J gene TRBJ2-2. The sequence came from a man between 18 and 35 years old in good health. The CDR3 here is CASSLKRANTGELFF.